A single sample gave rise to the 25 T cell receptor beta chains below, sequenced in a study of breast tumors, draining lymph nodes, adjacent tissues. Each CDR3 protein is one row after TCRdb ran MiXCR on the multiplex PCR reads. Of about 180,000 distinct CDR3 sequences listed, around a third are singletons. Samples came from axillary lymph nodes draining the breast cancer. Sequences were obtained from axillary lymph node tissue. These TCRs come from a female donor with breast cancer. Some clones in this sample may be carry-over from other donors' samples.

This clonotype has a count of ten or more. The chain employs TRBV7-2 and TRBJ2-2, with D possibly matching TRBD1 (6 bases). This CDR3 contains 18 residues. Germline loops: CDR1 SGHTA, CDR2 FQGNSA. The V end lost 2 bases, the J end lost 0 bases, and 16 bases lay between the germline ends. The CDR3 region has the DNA TGTGCCAGCAGCTTATACGGTCCGGGGACAACGAACACCGGGGAGCTGTTTTTT. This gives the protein CASSLYGPGTTNTGELFF. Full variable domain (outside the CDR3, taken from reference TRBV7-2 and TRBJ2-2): GAGVSQSPSNKVTEKGKDVELRCDPISGHTALYWYRQSLGQGLEFLIYFQGNSAPDKSGLPSDRFSAERTGGSVSTLTIQRTQQEDSAVYLCASSLYGPGTTNTGELFFGEGSRLTVL.

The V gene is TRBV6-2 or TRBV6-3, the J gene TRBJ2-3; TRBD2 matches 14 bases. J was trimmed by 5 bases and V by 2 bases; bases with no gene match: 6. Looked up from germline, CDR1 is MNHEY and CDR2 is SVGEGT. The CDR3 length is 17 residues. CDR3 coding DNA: TGTGCCAGCAGTTACGCTGGGACTAGCGGGGGCCGAGATACGCAGTATTTT. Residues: CASSYAGTSGGRDTQYF.

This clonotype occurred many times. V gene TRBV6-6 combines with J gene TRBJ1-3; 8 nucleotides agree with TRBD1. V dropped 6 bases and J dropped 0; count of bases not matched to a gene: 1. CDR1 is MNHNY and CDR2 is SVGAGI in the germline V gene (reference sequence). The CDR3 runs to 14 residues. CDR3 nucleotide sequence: TGTGCCAGCAGGACAGGGGTCTCTGGAAACACCATATATTTT. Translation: CASRTGVSGNTIYF.

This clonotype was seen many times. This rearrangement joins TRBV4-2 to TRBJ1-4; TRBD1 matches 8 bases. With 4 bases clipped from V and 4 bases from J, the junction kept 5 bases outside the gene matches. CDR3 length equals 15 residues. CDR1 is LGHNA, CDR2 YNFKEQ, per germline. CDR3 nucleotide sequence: TGTGCCAGCAGCCGAATTGGACAGGGTAATGAAAAACTGTTTTTT. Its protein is CASSRIGQGNEKLFF.

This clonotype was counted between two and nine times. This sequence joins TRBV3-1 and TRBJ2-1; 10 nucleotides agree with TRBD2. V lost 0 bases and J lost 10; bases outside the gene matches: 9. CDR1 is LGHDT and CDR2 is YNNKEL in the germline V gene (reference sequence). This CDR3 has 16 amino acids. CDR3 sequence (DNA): TGTGCCAGCAGCCAAGACGCAGCGGGAGGGCTGGTGGAGCAGTTCTTC. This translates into CASSQDAAGGLVEQFF.

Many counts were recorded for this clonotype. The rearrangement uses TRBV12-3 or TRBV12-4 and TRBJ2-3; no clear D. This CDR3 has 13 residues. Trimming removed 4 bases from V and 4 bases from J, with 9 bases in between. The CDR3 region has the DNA TGTGCCAGCAGTTCCCCGGGCGCAGATACGCAGTATTTT. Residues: CASSSPGADTQYF.

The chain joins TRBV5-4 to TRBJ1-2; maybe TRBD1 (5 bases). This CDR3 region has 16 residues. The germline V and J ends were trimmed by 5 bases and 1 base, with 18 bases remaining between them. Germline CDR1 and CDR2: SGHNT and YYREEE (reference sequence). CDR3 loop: CASRPPSPGRNYGYTF. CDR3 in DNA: TGTGCCAGCAGGCCTCCGTCCCCGGGACGTAACTATGGCTACACCTTC. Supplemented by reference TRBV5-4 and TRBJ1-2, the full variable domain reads ETGVTQSPTHLIKTRGQQVTLRCSSQSGHNTVSWYQQALGQGPQFIFQYYREEENGRGNFPPRFSGLQFPNYSSELNVNALELDDSALYLCASRPPSPGRNYGYTFGSGTRLTVV.

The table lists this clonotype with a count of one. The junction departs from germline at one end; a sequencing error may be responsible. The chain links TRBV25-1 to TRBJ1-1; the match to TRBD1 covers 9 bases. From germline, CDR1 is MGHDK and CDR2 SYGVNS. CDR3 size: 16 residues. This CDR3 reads CASMAGQGIGYTEASF. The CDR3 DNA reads TGTGCCAGCATGGCGGGACAGGGTATCGGGTACACTGAAGCTTCCTTT.

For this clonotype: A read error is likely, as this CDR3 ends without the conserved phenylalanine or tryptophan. This CDR3 reads CATRGGSYNEQFL. CDR3 DNA: TGTGCCACACGGGGGGGGTCCTACAATGAGCAGTTCCTC. The chain uses TRBV6-5 and TRBJ2-1; 8 bases are shared with TRBD2. CDR3 size: 13 residues. Germline V gene lookup returns CDR1 MNHEY and CDR2 SVGAGI. J lost 1 base, V lost 10 bases, and 3 bases had no gene match.

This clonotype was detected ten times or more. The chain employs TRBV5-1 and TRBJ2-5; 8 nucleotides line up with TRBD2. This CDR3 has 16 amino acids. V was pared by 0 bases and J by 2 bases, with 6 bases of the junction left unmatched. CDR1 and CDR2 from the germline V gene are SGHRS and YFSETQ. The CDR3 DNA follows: TGCGCCAGCAGCTTGGCCTGGACTAGCAATCAAGAGACCCAGTACTTC. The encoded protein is CASSLAWTSNQETQYF. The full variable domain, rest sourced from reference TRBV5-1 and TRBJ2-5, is KAGVTQTPRYLIKTRGQQVTLSCSPISGHRSVSWYQQTPGQGLQFLFEYFSETQRNKGNFPGRFSGRQFSNSRSEMNVSTLELGDSALYLCASSLAWTSNQETQYFGPGTRLLVL.

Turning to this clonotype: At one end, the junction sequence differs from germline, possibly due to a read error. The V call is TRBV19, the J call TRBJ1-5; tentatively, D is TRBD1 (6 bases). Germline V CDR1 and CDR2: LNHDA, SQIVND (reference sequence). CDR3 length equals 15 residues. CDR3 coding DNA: TGCGCCTGTAGTAGTACAGGGTTTTTCAATCAGCCCCAGCATTTT. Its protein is CACSSTGFFNQPQHF.

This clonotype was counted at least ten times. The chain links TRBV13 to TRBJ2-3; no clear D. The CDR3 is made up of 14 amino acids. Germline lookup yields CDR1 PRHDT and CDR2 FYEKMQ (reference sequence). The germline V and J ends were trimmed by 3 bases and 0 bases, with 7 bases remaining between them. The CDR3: CASSFGPSTDTQYF. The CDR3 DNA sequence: TGTGCCAGCAGCTTCGGTCCTAGCACAGATACGCAGTATTTT.

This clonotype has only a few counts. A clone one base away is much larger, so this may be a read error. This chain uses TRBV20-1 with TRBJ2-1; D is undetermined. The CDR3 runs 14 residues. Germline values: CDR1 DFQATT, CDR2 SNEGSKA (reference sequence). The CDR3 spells CSARPVSDYTEQFF. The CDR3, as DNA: TGCAGTGCTAGGCCAGTCAGTGATTACACTGAGCAGTTCTTC.

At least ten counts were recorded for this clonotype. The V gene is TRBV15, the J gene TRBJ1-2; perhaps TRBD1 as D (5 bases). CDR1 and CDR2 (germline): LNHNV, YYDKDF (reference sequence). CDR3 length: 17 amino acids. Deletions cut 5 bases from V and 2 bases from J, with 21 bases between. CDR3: CATSGWDGTGQNYGYTF. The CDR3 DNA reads TGTGCCACCAGCGGATGGGATGGCACAGGTCAAAACTATGGCTACACCTTC.

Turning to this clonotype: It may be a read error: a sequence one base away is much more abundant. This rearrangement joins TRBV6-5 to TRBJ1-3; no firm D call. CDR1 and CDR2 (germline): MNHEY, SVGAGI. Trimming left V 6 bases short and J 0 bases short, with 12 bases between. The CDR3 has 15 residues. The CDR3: CASRSSGVSGNTIYF. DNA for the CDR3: TGTGCCAGCAGATCCTCGGGCGTCTCTGGAAACACCATATATTTT.

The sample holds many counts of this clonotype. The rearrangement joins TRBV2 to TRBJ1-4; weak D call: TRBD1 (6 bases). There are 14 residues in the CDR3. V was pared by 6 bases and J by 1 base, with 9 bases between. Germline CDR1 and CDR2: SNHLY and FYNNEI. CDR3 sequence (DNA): TGTGCCAGCAGCGGAGGGGGAACTAATGAAAAACTGTTTTTT. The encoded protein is CASSGGGTNEKLFF.

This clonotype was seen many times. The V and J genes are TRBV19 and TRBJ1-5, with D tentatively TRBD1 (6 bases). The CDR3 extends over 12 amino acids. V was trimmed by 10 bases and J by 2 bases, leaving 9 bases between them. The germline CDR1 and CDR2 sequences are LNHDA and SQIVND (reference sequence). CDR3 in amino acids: CAIRQGNQPQHF. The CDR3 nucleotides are TGTGCCATACGACAGGGCAATCAGCCCCAGCATTTT.

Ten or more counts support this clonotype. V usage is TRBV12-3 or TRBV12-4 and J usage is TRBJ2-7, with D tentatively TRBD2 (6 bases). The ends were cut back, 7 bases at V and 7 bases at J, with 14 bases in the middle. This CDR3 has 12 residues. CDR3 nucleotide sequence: TGTGCCAGCACCCCGGACGGGAGAGAGCAGTACTTC. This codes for CASTPDGREQYF.

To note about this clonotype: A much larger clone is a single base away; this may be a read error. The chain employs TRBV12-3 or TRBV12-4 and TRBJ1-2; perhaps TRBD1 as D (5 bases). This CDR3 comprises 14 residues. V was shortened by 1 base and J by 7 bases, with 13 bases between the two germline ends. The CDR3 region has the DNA TGTGCCAGCAGTTTAGTGGCGGGGGAGCGTGGCTACACCTTC. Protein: CASSLVAGERGYTF.

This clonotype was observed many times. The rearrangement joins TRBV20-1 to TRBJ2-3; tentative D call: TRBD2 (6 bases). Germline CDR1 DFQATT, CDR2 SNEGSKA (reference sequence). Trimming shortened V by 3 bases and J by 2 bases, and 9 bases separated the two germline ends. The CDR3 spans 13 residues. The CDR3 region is CSASGGFTDTQYF. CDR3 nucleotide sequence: TGCAGTGCTAGCGGGGGATTCACAGATACGCAGTATTTT.

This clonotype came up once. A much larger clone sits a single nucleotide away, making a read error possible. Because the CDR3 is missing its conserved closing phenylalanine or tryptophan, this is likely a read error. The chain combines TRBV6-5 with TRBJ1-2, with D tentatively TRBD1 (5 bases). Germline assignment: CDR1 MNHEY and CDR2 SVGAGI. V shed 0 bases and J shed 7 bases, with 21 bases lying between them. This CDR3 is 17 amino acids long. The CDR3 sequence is CASSYSDLGRVTRGYTS. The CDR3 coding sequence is TGTGCCAGCAGTTACTCGGATCTCGGCAGGGTAACTCGTGGCTACACCTCC.

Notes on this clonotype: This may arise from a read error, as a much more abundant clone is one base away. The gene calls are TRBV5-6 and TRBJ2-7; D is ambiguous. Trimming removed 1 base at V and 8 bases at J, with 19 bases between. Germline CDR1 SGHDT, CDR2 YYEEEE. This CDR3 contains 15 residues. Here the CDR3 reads CASSLTQAWVGKQYF. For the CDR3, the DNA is TGTGCCAGCAGCTTGACCCAGGCCTGGGTCGGAAAGCAGTACTTC.

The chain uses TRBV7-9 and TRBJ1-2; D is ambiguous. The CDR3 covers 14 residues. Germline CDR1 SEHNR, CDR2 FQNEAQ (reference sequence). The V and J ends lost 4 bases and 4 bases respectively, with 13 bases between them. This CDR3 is CASSSRTDSYGYTF. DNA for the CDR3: TGTGCCAGCAGCTCCCGGACGGACTCCTATGGCTACACCTTC.

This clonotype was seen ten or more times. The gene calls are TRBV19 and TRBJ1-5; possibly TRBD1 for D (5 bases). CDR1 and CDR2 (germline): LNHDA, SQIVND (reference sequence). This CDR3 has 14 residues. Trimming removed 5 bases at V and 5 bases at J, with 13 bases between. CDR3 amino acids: CASSFRQGYQPQHF. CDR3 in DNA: TGTGCCAGTAGTTTCAGGCAGGGATATCAGCCCCAGCATTTT.

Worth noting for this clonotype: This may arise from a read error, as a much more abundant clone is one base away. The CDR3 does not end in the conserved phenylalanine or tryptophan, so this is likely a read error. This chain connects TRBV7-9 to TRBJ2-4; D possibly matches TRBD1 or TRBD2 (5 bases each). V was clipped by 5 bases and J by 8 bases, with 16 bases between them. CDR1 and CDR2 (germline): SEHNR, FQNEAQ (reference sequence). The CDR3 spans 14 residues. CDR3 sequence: CASSEGQGSHIQYL. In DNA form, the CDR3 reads TGTGCCAGCAGCGAGGGGCAGGGTAGTCACATTCAGTACCTC.